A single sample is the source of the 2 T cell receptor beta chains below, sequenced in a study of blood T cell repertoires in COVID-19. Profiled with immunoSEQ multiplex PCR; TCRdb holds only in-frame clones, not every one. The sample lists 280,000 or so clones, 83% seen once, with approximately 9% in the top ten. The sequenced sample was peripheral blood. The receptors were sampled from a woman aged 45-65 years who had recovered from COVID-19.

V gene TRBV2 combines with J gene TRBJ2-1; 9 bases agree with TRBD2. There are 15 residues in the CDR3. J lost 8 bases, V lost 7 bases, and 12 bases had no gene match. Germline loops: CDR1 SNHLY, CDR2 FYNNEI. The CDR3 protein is CASKYEASGVYEQFF. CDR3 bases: TGTGCCAGCAAGTACGAGGCTAGCGGGGTCTATGAGCAGTTCTTC.

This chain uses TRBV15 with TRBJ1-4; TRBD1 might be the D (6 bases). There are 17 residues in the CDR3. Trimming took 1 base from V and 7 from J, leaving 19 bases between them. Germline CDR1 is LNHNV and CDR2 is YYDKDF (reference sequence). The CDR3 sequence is CATSRGGIVGGLEKLFF. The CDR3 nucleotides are TGTGCCACCAGCAGAGGAGGGATCGTCGGGGGGCTTGAAAAACTGTTTTTT. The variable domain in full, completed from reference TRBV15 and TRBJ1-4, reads DAMVIQNPRYQVTQFGKPVTLSCSQTLNHNVMYWYQQKSSQAPKLLFHYYDKDFNNEADTPDNFQSRRPNTSFCFLDIRSPGLGDTAMYLCATSRGGIVGGLEKLFFGSGTQLSVL.